The next 31 T cell receptor beta chains were all read from a single sample in a study of blood T cell repertoires in COVID-19. Data came from immunoSEQ multiplex PCR; TCRdb stores just in-frame clones and leaves some out. The sample shows about 210,000 clones, about 87% of them seen only once. Sequenced input: PBMCs or T cells enriched from blood (not recorded which). These receptors were taken from a woman between 40 and 50 years old with acute COVID-19.

As DNA, the CDR3 is TGTGCCAGCAGCTCTCCGGGACAGGGAAGGTATGGCTACACCTTC. This codes for CASSSPGQGRYGYTF. The genes are TRBV11-2 and TRBJ1-2; 9 nucleotides align to TRBD1. The CDR3 runs 15 residues. Germline V gene lookup returns CDR1 SGHAT and CDR2 FQNNGV. J was trimmed by 5 bases and V by 4 bases; bases with no gene match: 8.

The sample holds a few counts of this clone. The CDR3 is CASSWYRVRNTEAFF. The CDR3 coding sequence is TGTGCCAGCAGCTGGTACAGGGTTCGAAACACTGAAGCTTTCTTT. The chain combines TRBV7-2 with TRBJ1-1; D is perhaps TRBD1 (6 bases). The CDR3 length is 15 residues. CDR1 and CDR2 from the germline V gene are SGHTA and FQGNSA. V was pared by 4 bases and J by 2 bases, with 14 bases between.

This clone was picked up one time. The chain couples TRBV4-3 to TRBJ2-5; the match to TRBD2 covers 10 bases. The CDR3 is 15 amino acids. The J segment lost 7 bases and the V segment lost 5 bases, leaving 10 bases of the junction unmatched. The V gene's germline CDR1 is LGHNA and CDR2 YSLEER. CDR3 bases: TGCGCCAGCAGCGTCCTAGCGGGGGCCGGGGGGACCCAGTACTTC. It yields the protein CASSVLAGAGGTQYF.

The V and J genes are TRBV5-1 and TRBJ1-6, with D tentatively TRBD1 (5 bases). The CDR3 runs 13 residues. With 0 bases removed from V and 14 bases from J, the gap between germline ends came to 12 bases. Germline values: CDR1 SGHRS, CDR2 YFSETQ. CDR3 amino acids: CASSLDGRETLHF. The CDR3 DNA reads TGCGCCAGCAGCTTGGATGGCAGGGAAACCCTCCACTTT.

The chain links TRBV30 to TRBJ2-7, with a weak D call TRBD1 (6 bases). Trimming left V 2 bases short and J 6 bases short, with 11 bases between. The length of the CDR3 is 12 residues. CDR1 is GTSNPN, CDR2 SVGIG, per germline (reference sequence). The CDR3 nucleotides are TGTGCCTGGAGTTACAGGGCGCGCGAGCAGTACTTC. Its translation is CAWSYRAREQYF.

The chain couples TRBV5-6 to TRBJ2-2; D remains unclear. CDR1 and CDR2 (germline): SGHDT, YYEEEE. The V gene lost 0 bases and the J gene lost 3 bases, with 12 bases spanning the gap. This CDR3 has 16 residues. The CDR3 nucleotides are TGTGCCAGCAGCTTGGCCCCGGGTTTCGACACCGGGGAGCTGTTTTTT. It specifies CASSLAPGFDTGELFF. Full variable domain (rest looked up from reference TRBV5-6 and TRBJ2-2): DAGVTQSPTHLIKTRGQQVTLRCSPKSGHDTVSWYQQALGQGPQFIFQYYEEEERQRGNFPDRFSGHQFPNYSSELNVNALLLGDSALYLCASSLAPGFDTGELFFGEGSRLTVL.

The rearrangement uses TRBV3-1 (or the pseudogene TRBV3-2) and TRBJ2-7, with D possibly being TRBD1 (7 bases). Germline V gene sequence: CDR1 LGHDT, CDR2 YNNKEL (reference sequence). Trimming removed 0 bases at V and 0 bases at J, with 12 bases between. The CDR3 consists of 16 residues. CDR3 in DNA: TGTGCCAGCAGCCAAGATCGGGGGACAGCCTCCTACGAGCAGTACGTC. Translated, it gives CASSQDRGTASYEQYV.

The chain carries TRBV7-9 and TRBJ1-2; unclear D gene. The CDR3 spans 16 residues. V dropped 0 bases and J dropped 2 bases, with 13 bases sitting between them. Germline CDR1 SEHNR, CDR2 FQNEAQ (reference sequence). The CDR3 sequence is CASSLAMAGRNYGYTF. The CDR3 DNA reads as TGTGCCAGCAGCTTAGCGATGGCAGGTCGGAACTATGGCTACACCTTC.

This sequence joins TRBV29-1 and TRBJ2-5; weak D call: TRBD2 (6 bases). Germline-derived CDR1 and CDR2 are SQVTM and ANQGSEA. The CDR3 runs 12 residues. Trimming pared 3 bases from V and 1 base from J, leaving 6 bases between. Here the CDR3 DNA reads TGCAGCGTTGACGGGGGCCAAGAGACCCAGTACTTC. As protein: CSVDGGQETQYF.

V and J are TRBV7-2 and TRBJ2-5, with D maybe TRBD2 (5 bases). The CDR3 consists of 15 residues. Germline lookup yields CDR1 SGHTA and CDR2 FQGNSA. V lost 3 bases, J lost 4 bases, and 15 bases lay in between. The chain's CDR3 is CASSFGGYLRETQYF. For the CDR3, the DNA is TGTGCCAGCAGCTTCGGCGGGTACCTTCGAGAGACCCAGTACTTC.

V is TRBV7-2 and J is TRBJ2-1; TRBD2 matches 8 bases. The CDR3 contains 14 residues. The germline V gene encodes CDR1 SGHTA and CDR2 FQGNSA. V shed 4 bases, J shed 15 bases, and the junction held 14 bases outside the gene matches. CDR3 DNA: TGTGCCAGCAGCTCCTTAACTAGCGGTCTTCCTCCGTTCTTC. As protein: CASSSLTSGLPPFF. The whole variable domain, filled in from reference TRBV7-2 and TRBJ2-1, reads GAGVSQSPSNKVTEKGKDVELRCDPISGHTALYWYRQSLGQGLEFLIYFQGNSAPDKSGLPSDRFSAERTGGSVSTLTIQRTQQEDSAVYLCASSSLTSGLPPFFGPGTRLTVL.

This chain joins TRBV9 and TRBJ2-1, with a possible D match to TRBD2 (6 bases). This CDR3 region has 15 residues. CDR1 is SGDLS, CDR2 YYNGEE, per germline. Trimming stripped 4 bases from V and 0 bases from J, with 11 bases between. The CDR3 sequence is CASSSRERSYNEQFF. The CDR3 region has the DNA TGTGCCAGCAGCTCACGGGAGCGCTCCTACAATGAGCAGTTCTTC.

The rearrangement uses TRBV29-1 and TRBJ1-1; D is ambiguous. Germline CDR1 reads SQVTM; CDR2 reads ANQGSEA. The CDR3 length is 12 residues. Trimming removed 5 bases at V and 4 bases at J, with 11 bases between. The CDR3: CSVQAGGTEAFF. DNA of the CDR3: TGCAGCGTTCAGGCGGGAGGCACTGAAGCTTTCTTT.

This sequence joins TRBV12-5 and TRBJ1-1, with D hard to call. The CDR3 totals 16 residues. Trimming removed 0 bases at V and 0 bases at J, with 11 bases between. Germline V CDR1 and CDR2: LGHNT, FRNRAP. The CDR3 sequence is CASGLVGPGLNTEAFF. The CDR3 DNA sequence: TGTGCTAGTGGTTTGGTAGGTCCAGGCCTGAACACTGAAGCTTTCTTT.

The chain combines TRBV5-6 with TRBJ2-2, with TRBD1 identical over 11 bases. From germline, CDR1 is SGHDT and CDR2 YYEEEE. This CDR3 contains 14 residues. The ends lost 3 bases at V and 6 bases at J; junction bases unmatched: 1. CDR3: CASSWGQGAGELFF. DNA for the CDR3: TGTGCCAGCAGCTGGGGACAGGGGGCCGGGGAGCTGTTTTTT.

The V call is TRBV9, the J call TRBJ2-3; 8 bases align to TRBD2. V shed 4 bases, J shed 6 bases, and the junction held 13 bases outside the gene matches. CDR3 length: 16 amino acids. Germline V gene data show CDR1 as SGDLS and CDR2 as YYNGEE. This chain's CDR3 is CASSLPTSVRGDTQYF. The CDR3 DNA follows: TGTGCCAGCAGCCTCCCGACTAGCGTCAGGGGCGATACGCAGTATTTT.

The chain links TRBV5-1 to TRBJ1-2; no firm D call. Germline values: CDR1 SGHRS, CDR2 YFSETQ. The length of the CDR3 is 13 residues. V lost 2 bases and J lost 4, with 9 bases in between. CDR3 region: CASSFPESYGYTF. The CDR3 DNA reads as TGCGCCAGCAGCTTCCCTGAGTCCTATGGCTACACCTTC.

Concerning this clone: Germline is not matched at one junction end, which may reflect a read error. CDR3 DNA sequence: TGTGCCAGCAGCTCCTCCGGGGCCGGGACAGGGGAGTATTTT. Its translation: CASSSSGAGTGEYF. The V and J genes are TRBV3-1 (or the pseudogene TRBV3-2) and TRBJ1-5; 10 bases are shared with TRBD1. The germline CDR1 and CDR2 sequences are LGHDT and YNNKEL (reference sequence). The CDR3 extends over 14 amino acids.

The table lists this clone with a count of one. The chain is built from TRBV7-2 and TRBJ1-1; D perhaps matches TRBD1 (5 bases). V lost 6 bases, J lost 0 bases, and 11 bases lay in between. In germline, CDR1 is SGHTA, CDR2 FQGNSA. This CDR3 contains 14 residues. DNA of the CDR3: TGTGCCAGCAGGACTAGGGGAGTGAACACTGAAGCTTTCTTT. It codes for CASRTRGVNTEAFF.

The gene calls are TRBV7-2 and TRBJ2-3; D is undetermined. V lost 0 bases to trimming and J lost 6 bases, with 10 bases between them. Germline lookup yields CDR1 SGHTA and CDR2 FQGNSA. The CDR3 has 14 residues. The CDR3 loop reads CASSLARSADTQYF. CDR3 DNA sequence: TGTGCCAGCAGCTTAGCGCGGTCAGCGGATACGCAGTATTTT.

This clone was recorded once. The chain uses TRBV28 and TRBJ2-2; TRBD1 agrees at 10 bases. The CDR3 is 15 amino acids. V lost 7 bases, J lost 6 bases, and 8 bases stayed unmatched. The germline V gene encodes CDR1 MDHEN and CDR2 SYDVKM. In nucleotides, the CDR3 is TGTGCCAGCACTCCGGGACAGGGGTATTCCGGGGAGCTGTTTTTT. Its protein product is CASTPGQGYSGELFF. The variable domain in full, completed from reference TRBV28 and TRBJ2-2, reads DVKVTQSSRYLVKRTGEKVFLECVQDMDHENMFWYRQDPGLGLRLIYFSYDVKMKEKGDIPEGYSVSREKKERFSLILESASTNQTSMYLCASTPGQGYSGELFFGEGSRLTVL.

The count of this clone is one. This rearrangement joins TRBV3-1 (or the pseudogene TRBV3-2) to TRBJ1-1; no firm D call. Germline CDR1 reads LGHDT; CDR2 reads YNNKEL (reference sequence). This CDR3 contains 13 residues. The ends were cut back, 4 bases at V and 4 bases at J, with 10 bases in the middle. For the CDR3, the DNA is TGTGCCAGCAGCCTGTCGGGAGTCACTGAAGCTTTCTTT. It translates to CASSLSGVTEAFF.

The V gene is TRBV7-2, the J gene TRBJ1-2; TRBD1 is a possible D gene (5 bases). The CDR3 runs to 14 residues. Germline V CDR1 and CDR2: SGHTA, FQGNSA. V gave up 2 bases and J gave up 6 bases, with 13 bases separating them. Here the CDR3 DNA reads TGTGCCAGCAGCTTACGTCAGGGCGGTGATGGCTACACCTTC. As protein: CASSLRQGGDGYTF.

V and J are TRBV2 and TRBJ1-2; D not certain. Germline V gene data show CDR1 as SNHLY and CDR2 as FYNNEI. This CDR3 is built from 14 residues. The V and J ends lost 6 bases and 7 bases respectively, with 18 bases between them. The CDR3 region is CASSPTGDYGGYTF. The CDR3 DNA is TGTGCCAGCAGCCCAACGGGAGACTACGGTGGCTACACCTTC.

The chain uses TRBV7-2 and TRBJ2-3, with no clear D. Per germline, CDR1 SGHTA and CDR2 FQGNSA. The length of the CDR3 is 16 residues. V was shortened by 0 bases and J by 5 bases, with 15 bases between the two germline ends. The CDR3 loop is CASSLAVSSPQDTQYF. CDR3 nucleotides: TGTGCCAGCAGCTTAGCCGTTAGTTCCCCCCAAGATACGCAGTATTTT.

A few counts support this clone. The V gene is TRBV13, the J gene TRBJ2-5; D perhaps matches TRBD2 (6 bases). V was trimmed by 5 bases and J by 8 bases, leaving 21 bases between them. Germline loops: CDR1 PRHDT, CDR2 FYEKMQ (reference sequence). The CDR3 totals 15 residues. CDR3 in DNA: TGTGCCAGCAGCCTTTCCGGATTCTCCGGGAGTACCCAGTACTTC. Residues: CASSLSGFSGSTQYF. The full variable domain, rest sourced from reference TRBV13 and TRBJ2-5, is AAGVIQSPRHLIKEKRETATLKCYPIPRHDTVYWYQQGPGQDPQFLISFYEKMQSDKGSIPDRFSAQQFSDYHSELNMSSLELGDSALYFCASSLSGFSGSTQYFGPGTRLLVL.

A single count supports this clone. The chain couples TRBV7-2 to TRBJ1-5, with D hard to call. Germline V gives CDR1 SGHTA, CDR2 FQGNSA. Trimming cost V 2 bases and J 4 bases, with 9 bases left between them. The CDR3 sequence is 14 residues long. The CDR3 loop reads CASSLRGWNQPQHF. The CDR3 region has the DNA TGTGCCAGCAGCTTAAGAGGGTGGAATCAGCCCCAGCATTTT.

This rearrangement joins TRBV5-4 to TRBJ2-5, with D perhaps TRBD2 (7 bases). The CDR3 totals 16 residues. Germline loops: CDR1 SGHNT, CDR2 YYREEE (reference sequence). V shed 6 bases and J shed 6 bases, with 24 bases lying between them. CDR3 amino acids: CASKSAGAASRQTQYF. CDR3 bases: TGTGCCAGCAAAAGCGCGGGGGCGGCATCTCGTCAGACCCAGTACTTC.

This clone was seen just once. The genes are TRBV6-1 and TRBJ1-3; D possibly corresponds to TRBD1 (6 bases). Germline V lookup: CDR1 MNHNS, CDR2 SASEGT. This CDR3 has 16 residues. V was shortened by 0 bases and J by 2 bases, with 11 bases between the two germline ends. This CDR3 is CASSEALGGAGNTIYF. The CDR3 DNA reads TGTGCCAGCAGTGAAGCGCTAGGGGGAGCTGGAAACACCATATATTTT.

The CDR3 reads CASSPRQGANTGELFF. The CDR3 nucleotides read TGTGCCAGCAGCCCGAGGCAGGGGGCGAACACCGGGGAGCTGTTTTTT. The chain recombines TRBV7-9 with TRBJ2-2, with TRBD1 matching over 7 bases. With 5 bases clipped from V and 0 bases from J, the junction kept 6 bases outside the gene matches. Germline CDR1 reads SEHNR; CDR2 reads FQNEAQ (reference sequence). This CDR3 contains 16 residues.

This sequence joins TRBV6-2 or TRBV6-3 and TRBJ2-5, with 7 bases that match TRBD2. The V gene end was trimmed by 6 bases and the J gene end by 6 bases; junction bases not matched to a gene: 10. The CDR3 length is 14 residues. CDR1 is MNHEY, CDR2 SVGEGT, per germline. The CDR3 here is CASSFSGLRQTQYF. CDR3 DNA: TGTGCCAGCAGCTTTAGCGGGTTGCGACAGACCCAGTACTTC.